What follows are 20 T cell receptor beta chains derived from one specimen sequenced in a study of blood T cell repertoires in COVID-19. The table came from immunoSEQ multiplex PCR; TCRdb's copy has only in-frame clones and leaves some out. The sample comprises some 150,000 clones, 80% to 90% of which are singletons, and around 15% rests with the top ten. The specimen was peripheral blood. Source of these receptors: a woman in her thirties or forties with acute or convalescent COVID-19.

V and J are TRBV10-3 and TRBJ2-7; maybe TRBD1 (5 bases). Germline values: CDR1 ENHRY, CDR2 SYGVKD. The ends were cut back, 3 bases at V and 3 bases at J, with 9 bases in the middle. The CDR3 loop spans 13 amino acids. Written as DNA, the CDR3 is TGTGCCATCAGTGATCCCAGGGACTACGAGCAGTACTTC. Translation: CAISDPRDYEQYF.

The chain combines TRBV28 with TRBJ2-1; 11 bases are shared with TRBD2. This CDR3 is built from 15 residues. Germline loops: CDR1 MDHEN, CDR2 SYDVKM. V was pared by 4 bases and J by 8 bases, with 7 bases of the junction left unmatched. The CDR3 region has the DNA TGTGCCAGCAGTTCGTCTAGCGGGAGGTTGGATGAGCAGTTCTTC. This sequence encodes CASSSSSGRLDEQFF.

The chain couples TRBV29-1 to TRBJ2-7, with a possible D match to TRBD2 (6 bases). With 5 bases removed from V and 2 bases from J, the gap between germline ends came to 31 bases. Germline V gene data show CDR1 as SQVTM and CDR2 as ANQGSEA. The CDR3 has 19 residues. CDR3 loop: CSVLKLKSFSGGNAYEQYF. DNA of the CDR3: TGCAGCGTTTTGAAGTTGAAGTCCTTTTCTGGCGGGAACGCCTACGAGCAGTACTTC.

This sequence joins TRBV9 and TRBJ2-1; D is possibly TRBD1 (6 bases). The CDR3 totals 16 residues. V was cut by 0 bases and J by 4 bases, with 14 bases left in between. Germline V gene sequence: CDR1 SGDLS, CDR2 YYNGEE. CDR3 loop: CASSVAPGHRYNEQFF. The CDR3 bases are TGTGCCAGCAGCGTAGCCCCGGGACACCGATACAATGAGCAGTTCTTC.

The CDR3 bases are TGTGCCAGCAGCCCTCTGCGCCCCTACGAGCAGTACTTC. The encoded protein is CASSPLRPYEQYF. This sequence joins TRBV13 and TRBJ2-7; D gene uncertain. Germline V gene lookup returns CDR1 PRHDT and CDR2 FYEKMQ (reference sequence). V was pared by 5 bases and J by 2 bases, with 10 bases between. The CDR3 is 13 residues long.

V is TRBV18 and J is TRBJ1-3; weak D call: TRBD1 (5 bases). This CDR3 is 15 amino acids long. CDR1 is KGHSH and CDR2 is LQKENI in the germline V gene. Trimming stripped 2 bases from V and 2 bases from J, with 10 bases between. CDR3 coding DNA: TGTGCCAGCTCACCATTCAAGGGGACTGGAAACACCATATATTTT. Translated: CASSPFKGTGNTIYF.

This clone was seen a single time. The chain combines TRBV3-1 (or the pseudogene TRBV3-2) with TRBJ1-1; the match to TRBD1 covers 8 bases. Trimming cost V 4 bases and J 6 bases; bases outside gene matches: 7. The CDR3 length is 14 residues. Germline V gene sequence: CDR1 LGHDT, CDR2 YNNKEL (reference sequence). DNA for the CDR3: TGTGCCAGCAGCCCGGACAGGGATGTCGCTGAAGCTTTCTTT. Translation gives CASSPDRDVAEAFF.

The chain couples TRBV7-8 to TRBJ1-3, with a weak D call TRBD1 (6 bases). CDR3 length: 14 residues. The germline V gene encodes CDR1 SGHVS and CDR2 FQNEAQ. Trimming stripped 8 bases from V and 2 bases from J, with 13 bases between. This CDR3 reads CASGKGGPGNTIYF. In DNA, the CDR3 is TGTGCCAGCGGAAAAGGGGGTCCTGGAAACACCATATATTTT.

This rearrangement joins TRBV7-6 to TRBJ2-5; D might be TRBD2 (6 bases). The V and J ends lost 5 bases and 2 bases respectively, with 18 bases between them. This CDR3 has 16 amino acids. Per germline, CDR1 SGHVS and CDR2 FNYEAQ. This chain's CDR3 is CASSPGKLGGQETQYF. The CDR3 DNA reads TGTGCCAGCAGCCCCGGGAAGCTCGGAGGGCAAGAGACCCAGTACTTC.

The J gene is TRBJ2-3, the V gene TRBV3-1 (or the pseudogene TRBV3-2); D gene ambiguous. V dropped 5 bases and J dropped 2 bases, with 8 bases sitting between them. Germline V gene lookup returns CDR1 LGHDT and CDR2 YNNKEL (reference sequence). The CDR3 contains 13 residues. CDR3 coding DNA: TGTGCCAGCAGCATTGGAGCCACAGATACGCAGTATTTT. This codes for CASSIGATDTQYF.

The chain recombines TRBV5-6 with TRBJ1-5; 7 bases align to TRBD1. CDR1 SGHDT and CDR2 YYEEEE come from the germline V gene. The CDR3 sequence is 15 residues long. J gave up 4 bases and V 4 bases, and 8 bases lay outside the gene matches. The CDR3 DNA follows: TGTGCCAGCAGCGCGGGACAGTGGGTAAATCAGCCCCAGCATTTT. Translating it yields CASSAGQWVNQPQHF.

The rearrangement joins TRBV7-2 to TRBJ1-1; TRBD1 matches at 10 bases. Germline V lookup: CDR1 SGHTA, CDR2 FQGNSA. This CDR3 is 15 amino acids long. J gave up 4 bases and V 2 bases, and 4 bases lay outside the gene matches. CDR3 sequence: CASSLPTGGTTEAFF. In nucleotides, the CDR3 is TGTGCCAGCAGCTTACCGACAGGGGGCACCACTGAAGCTTTCTTT.

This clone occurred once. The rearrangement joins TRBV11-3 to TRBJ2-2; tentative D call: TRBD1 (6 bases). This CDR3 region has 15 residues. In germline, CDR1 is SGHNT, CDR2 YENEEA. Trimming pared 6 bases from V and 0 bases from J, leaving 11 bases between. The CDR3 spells CASSKQGANTGELFF. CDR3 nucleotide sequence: TGTGCCAGCAGTAAACAGGGCGCGAACACCGGGGAGCTGTTTTTT.

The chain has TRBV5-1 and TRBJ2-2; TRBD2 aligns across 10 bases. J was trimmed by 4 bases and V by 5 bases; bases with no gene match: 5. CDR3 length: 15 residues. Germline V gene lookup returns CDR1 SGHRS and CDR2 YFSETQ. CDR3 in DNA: TGCGCCAGCAGTGATAGCGGGGGGACCACCGGGGAGCTGTTTTTT. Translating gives CASSDSGGTTGELFF.

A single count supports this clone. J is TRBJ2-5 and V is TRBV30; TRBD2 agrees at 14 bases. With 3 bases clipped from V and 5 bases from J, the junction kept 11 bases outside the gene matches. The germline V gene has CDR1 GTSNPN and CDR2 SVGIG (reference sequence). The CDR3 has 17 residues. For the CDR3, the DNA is TGTGCCTGGAGCCCGGGACTAGCGGGAGTCCGGGTGGAGACCCAGTACTTC. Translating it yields CAWSPGLAGVRVETQYF.

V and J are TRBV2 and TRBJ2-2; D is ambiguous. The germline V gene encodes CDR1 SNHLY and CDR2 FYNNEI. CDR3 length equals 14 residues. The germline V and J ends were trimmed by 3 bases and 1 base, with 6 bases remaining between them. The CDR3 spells CASSELGNTGELFF. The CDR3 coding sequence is TGTGCCAGCAGTGAGCTCGGGAACACCGGGGAGCTGTTTTTT.

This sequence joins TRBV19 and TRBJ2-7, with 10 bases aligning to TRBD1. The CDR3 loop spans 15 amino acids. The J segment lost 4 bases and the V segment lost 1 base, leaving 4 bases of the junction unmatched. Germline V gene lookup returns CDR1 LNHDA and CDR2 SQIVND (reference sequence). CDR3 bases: TGTGCCAGTAGTATAGGGGGGACAGGGGATTACGAGCAGTACTTC. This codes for CASSIGGTGDYEQYF.

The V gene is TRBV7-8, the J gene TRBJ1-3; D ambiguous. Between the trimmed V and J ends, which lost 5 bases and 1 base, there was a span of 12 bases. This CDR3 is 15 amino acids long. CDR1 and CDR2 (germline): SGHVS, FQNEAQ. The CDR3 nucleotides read TGTGCCAGCAGCCCGACGGAGGGATCTGGAAACACCATATATTTT. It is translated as CASSPTEGSGNTIYF.

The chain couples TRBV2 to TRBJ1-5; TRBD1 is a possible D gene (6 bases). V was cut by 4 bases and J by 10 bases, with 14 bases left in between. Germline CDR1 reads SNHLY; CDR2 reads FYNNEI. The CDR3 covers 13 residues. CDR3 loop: CASSGSLQGPQHF. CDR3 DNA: TGTGCCAGCAGTGGGTCCTTACAGGGACCCCAGCATTTT.

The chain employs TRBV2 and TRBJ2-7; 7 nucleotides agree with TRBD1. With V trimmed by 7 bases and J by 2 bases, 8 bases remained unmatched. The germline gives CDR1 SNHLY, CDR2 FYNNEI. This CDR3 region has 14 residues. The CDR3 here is CASTLTGQTYEQYF. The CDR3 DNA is TGTGCCAGCACACTAACGGGACAGACCTACGAGCAGTACTTC.